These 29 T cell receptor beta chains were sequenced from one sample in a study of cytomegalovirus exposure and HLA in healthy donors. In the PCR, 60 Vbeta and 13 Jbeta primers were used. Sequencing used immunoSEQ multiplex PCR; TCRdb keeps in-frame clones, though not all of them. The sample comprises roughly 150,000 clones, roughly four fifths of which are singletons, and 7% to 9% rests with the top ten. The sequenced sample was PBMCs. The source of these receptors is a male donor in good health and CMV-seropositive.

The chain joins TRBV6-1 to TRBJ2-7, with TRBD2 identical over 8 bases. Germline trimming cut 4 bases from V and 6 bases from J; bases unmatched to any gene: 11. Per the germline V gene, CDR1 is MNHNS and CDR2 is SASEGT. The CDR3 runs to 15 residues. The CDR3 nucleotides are TGTGCCAGCAGTGTAGCGGGACACCCGTTCGTCGAGCAGTACTTC. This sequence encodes CASSVAGHPFVEQYF.

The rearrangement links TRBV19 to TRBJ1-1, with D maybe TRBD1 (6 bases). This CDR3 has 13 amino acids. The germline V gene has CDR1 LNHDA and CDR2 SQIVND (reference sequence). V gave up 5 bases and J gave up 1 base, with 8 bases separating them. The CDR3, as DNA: TGTGCCAGTAGTCGACAGGAGAACACTGAAGCTTTCTTT. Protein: CASSRQENTEAFF.

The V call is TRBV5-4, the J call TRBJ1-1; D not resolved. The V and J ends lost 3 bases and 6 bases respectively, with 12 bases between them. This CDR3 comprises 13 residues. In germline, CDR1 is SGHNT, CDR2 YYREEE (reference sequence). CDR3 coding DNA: TGTGCCAGCAGCTCAGCAGAGGACTCTGAAGCTTTCTTT. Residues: CASSSAEDSEAFF.

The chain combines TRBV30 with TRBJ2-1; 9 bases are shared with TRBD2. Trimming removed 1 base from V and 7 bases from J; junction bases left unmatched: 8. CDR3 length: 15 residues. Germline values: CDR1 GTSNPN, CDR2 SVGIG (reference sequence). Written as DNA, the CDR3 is TGTGCCTGGAGTGAGGCACGAGCGGGAGGTAATGAGCAGTTCTTC. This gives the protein CAWSEARAGGNEQFF.

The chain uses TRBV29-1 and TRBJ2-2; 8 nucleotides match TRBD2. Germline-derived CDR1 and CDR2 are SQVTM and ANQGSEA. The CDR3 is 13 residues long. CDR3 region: CSVREAHGGELFF. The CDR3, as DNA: TGCAGTGTGCGGGAGGCCCACGGGGGGGAGCTGTTTTTT.

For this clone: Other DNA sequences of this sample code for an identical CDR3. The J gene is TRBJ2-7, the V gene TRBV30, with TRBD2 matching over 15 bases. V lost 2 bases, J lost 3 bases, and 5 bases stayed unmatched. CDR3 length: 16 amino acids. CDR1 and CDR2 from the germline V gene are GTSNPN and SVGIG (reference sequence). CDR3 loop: CAWSHRTSGRVYEQYF. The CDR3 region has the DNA TGTGCCTGGAGTCACCGGACTAGCGGGAGGGTCTACGAGCAGTACTTC.

The CDR3 reads CASSLVPGRGDGELFF. Here the CDR3 DNA reads TGTGCCAGCAGCTTGGTCCCCGGGAGGGGGGACGGGGAGCTGTTTTTT. The chain links TRBV7-6 to TRBJ2-2, with 8 nucleotides matching TRBD2. The V and J ends lost 3 bases and 7 bases, in that order; junction bases with no gene match: 10. Per germline, CDR1 SGHVS and CDR2 FNYEAQ. There are 16 residues in the CDR3.

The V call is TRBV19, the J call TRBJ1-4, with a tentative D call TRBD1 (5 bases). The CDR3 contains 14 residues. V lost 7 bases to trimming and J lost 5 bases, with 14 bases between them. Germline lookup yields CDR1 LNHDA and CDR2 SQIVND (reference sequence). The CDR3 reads CASKDRTKNEKLFF. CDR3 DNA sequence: TGTGCCAGTAAAGACCGGACAAAGAATGAAAAACTGTTTTTT.

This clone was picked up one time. CDR3 sequence reads: CASSQRERVGRAFF. CDR3 nucleotide sequence: TGTGCCAGCAGTCAGAGGGAACGGGTGGGAAGAGCTTTCTTT. The chain carries TRBV6-5 and TRBJ1-1; no firm D call. Germline assignment: CDR1 MNHEY and CDR2 SVGAGI. This CDR3 spans 14 amino acids. V was trimmed by 5 bases and J by 10 bases, leaving 20 bases between them.

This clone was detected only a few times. In nucleotides, the CDR3 is TGTGCCAGCAGCTCGGGACAGGGAGTTGTCGGAAACACCATATATTTT. It specifies CASSSGQGVVGNTIYF. The chain has TRBV5-4 and TRBJ1-3; 9 positions agree with TRBD1. This CDR3 spans 16 amino acids. The junction had 8 bases not matched to a gene; V was cut back by 3 bases and J by 4 bases. In germline, CDR1 is SGHNT, CDR2 YYREEE (reference sequence).

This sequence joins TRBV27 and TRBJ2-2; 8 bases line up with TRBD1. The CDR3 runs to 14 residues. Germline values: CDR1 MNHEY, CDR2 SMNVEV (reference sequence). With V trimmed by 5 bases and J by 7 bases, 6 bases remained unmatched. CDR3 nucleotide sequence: TGTGCCAGCAGTCGGACAGGGTTGGGCGGGGAGCTGTTTTTT. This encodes CASSRTGLGGELFF.

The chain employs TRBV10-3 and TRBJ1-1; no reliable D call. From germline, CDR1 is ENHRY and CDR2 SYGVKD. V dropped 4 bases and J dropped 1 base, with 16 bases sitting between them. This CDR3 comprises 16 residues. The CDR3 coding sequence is TGTGCCATCAGTGCGCGTGTTGTCGATCAGAACACTGAAGCTTTCTTT. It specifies CAISARVVDQNTEAFF.

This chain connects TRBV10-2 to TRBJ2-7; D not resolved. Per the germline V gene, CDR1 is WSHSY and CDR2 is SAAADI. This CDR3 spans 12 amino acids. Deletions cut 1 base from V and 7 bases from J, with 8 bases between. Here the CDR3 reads CASSEFRQEQYF. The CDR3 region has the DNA TGCGCCAGCAGTGAGTTCCGCCAGGAGCAGTACTTC.

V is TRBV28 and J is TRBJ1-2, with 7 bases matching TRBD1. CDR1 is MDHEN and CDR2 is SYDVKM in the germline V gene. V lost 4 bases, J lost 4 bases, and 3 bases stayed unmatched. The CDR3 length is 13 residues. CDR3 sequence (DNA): TGTGCCAGCAGTTGGGGACAGATCTATGGCTACACCTTC. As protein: CASSWGQIYGYTF.

This CDR3 reads CASSPRGRNTEAFF. The CDR3 nucleotides read TGTGCCAGCAGTCCCAGGGGGCGGAACACTGAAGCTTTCTTT. The chain combines TRBV6-5 with TRBJ1-1; TRBD1 matches 8 bases. The V gene's germline CDR1 is MNHEY and CDR2 SVGAGI. V shed 5 bases and J 1 base; nucleotides not matched to a gene: 3. The CDR3 spans 14 residues.

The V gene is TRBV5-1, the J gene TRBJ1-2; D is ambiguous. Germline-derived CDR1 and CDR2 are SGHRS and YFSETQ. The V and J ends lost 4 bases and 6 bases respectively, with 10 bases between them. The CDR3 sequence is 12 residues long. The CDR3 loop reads CASSEKEDGYTF. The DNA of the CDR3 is TGCGCCAGCAGCGAGAAAGAGGATGGCTACACCTTC.

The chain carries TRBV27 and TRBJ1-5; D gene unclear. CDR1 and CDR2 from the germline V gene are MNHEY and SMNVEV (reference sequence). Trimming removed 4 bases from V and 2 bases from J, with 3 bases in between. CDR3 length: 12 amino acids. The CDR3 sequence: CASSSGNQPQHF. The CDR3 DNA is TGTGCCAGCAGTTCCGGCAATCAGCCCCAGCATTTT.

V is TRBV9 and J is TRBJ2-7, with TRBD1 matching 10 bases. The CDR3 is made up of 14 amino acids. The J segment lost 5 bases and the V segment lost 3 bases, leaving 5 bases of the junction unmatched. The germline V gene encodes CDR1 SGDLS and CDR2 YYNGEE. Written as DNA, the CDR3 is TGTGCCAGCAGCGAACGAGACAGGGGGCACGAGCAGTACTTC. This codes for CASSERDRGHEQYF. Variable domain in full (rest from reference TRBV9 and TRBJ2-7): DSGVTQTPKHLITATGQRVTLRCSPRSGDLSVYWYQQSLDQGLQFLIQYYNGEERAKGNILERFSAQQFPDLHSELNLSSLELGDSALYFCASSERDRGHEQYFGPGTRLTVT.

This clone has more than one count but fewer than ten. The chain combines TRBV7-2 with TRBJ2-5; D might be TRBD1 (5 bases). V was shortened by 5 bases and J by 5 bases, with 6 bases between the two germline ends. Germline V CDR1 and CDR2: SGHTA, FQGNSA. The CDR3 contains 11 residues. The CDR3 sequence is CASSNRETQYF. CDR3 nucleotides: TGTGCCAGCAGCAACAGGGAGACCCAGTACTTC. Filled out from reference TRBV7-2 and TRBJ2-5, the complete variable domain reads GAGVSQSPSNKVTEKGKDVELRCDPISGHTALYWYRQSLGQGLEFLIYFQGNSAPDKSGLPSDRFSAERTGGSVSTLTIQRTQQEDSAVYLCASSNRETQYFGPGTRLLVL.

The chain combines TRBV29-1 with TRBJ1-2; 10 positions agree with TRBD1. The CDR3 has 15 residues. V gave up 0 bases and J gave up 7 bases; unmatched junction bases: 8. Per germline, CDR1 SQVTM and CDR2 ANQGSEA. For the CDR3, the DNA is TGCAGCGTTGAAGATAGGAGACAGGGGGCACGTGGCTACACCTTC. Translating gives CSVEDRRQGARGYTF. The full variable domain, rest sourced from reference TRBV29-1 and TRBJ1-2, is SAVISQKPSRDICQRGTSLTIQCQVDSQVTMMFWYRQQPGQSLTLIATANQGSEATYESGFVIDKFPISRPNLTFSTLTVSNMSPEDSSIYLCSVEDRRQGARGYTFGSGTRLTVV.

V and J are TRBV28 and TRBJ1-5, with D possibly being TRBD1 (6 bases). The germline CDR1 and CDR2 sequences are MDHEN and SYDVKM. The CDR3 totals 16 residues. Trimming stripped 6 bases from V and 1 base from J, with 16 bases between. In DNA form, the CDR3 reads TGTGCCAGCAGCCAGGCCGGGACATCAAGCAATCAGCCCCAGCATTTT. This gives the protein CASSQAGTSSNQPQHF.

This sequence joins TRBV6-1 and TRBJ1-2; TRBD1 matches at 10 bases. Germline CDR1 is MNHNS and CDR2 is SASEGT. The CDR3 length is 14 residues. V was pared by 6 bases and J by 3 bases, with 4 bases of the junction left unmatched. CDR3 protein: CASREGTGDYGYTF. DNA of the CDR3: TGTGCCAGCAGAGAGGGGACAGGGGACTATGGCTACACCTTC.

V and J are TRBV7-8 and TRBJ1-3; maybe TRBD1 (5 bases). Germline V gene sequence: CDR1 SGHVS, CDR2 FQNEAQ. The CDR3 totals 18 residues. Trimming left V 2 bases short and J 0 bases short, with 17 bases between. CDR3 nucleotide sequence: TGTGCCAGCAGCTTATCGCGGGGCAGGGTCGACTCTGGAAACACCATATATTTT. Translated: CASSLSRGRVDSGNTIYF. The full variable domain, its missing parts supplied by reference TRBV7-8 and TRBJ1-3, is GAGVSQSPRYKVAKRGQDVALRCDPISGHVSLFWYQQALGQGPEFLTYFQNEAQLDKSGLPSDRFFAERPEGSVSTLKIQRTQQEDSAVYLCASSLSRGRVDSGNTIYFGEGSWLTVV.

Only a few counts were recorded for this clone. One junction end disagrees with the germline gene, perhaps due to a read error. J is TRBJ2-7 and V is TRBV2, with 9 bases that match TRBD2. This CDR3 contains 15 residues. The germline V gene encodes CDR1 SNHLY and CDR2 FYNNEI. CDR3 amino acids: CASSEEGATSGCRNF. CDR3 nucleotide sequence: TGTGCCAGCAGTGAAGAGGGGGCGACTAGCGGCTGCCGAAACTTC.

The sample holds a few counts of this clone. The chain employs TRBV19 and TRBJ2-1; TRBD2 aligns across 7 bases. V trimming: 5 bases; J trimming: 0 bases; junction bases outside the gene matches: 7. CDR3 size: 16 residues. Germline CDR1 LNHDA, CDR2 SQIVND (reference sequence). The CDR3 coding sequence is TGTGCCAGTAGTTGGGGACTACCCAGCTCCTACAATGAGCAGTTCTTC. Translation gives CASSWGLPSSYNEQFF. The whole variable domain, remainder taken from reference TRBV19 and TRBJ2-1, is DGGITQSPKYLFRKEGQNVTLSCEQNLNHDAMYWYRQDPGQGLRLIYYSQIVNDFQKGDIAEGYSVSREKKESFPLTVTSAQKNPTAFYLCASSWGLPSSYNEQFFGPGTRLTVL.

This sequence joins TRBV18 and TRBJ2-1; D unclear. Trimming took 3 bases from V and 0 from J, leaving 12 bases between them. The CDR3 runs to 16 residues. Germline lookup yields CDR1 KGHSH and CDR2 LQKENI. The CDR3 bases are TGTGCCAGCTCACCGAAACAAACCCTCTCCTACAATGAGCAGTTCTTC. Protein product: CASSPKQTLSYNEQFF.

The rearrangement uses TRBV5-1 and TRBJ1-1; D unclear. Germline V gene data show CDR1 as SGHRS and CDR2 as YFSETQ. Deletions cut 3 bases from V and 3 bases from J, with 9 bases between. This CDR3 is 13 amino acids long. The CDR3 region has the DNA TGCGCCAGCAGCTGGCAGGAGGACACTGAAGCTTTCTTT. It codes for CASSWQEDTEAFF.

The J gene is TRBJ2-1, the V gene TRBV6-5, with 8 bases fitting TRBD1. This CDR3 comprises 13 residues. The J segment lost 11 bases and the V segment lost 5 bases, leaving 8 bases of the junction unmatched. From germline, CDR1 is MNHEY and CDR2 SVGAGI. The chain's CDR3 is CASSRTGGSKQFF. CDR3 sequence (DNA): TGTGCCAGCAGTCGAACAGGGGGAAGTAAGCAGTTCTTC.

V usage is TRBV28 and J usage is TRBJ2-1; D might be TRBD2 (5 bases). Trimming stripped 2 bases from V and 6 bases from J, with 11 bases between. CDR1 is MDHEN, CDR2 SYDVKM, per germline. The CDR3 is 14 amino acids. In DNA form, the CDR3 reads TGTGCCAGCAGTTTAAGTGGGAGAGGCAATGAGCAGTTCTTC. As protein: CASSLSGRGNEQFF.